The clone carrying this T cell receptor (beta chain) was counted a single time. Its antigen is still unknown. This sample stems from a study of cytomegalovirus exposure and HLA in healthy donors. Regarding the study as a whole: Cytomegalovirus status was reportedly diagnosed by the classifier with high sensitivity and specificity. Previously analyzed data showed that most TCR beta V segments were productive at a frequency of about 90% or about 30%.

Trimming removed 3 bases from V and 0 bases from J, with 13 bases in between. Germline assignment: CDR1 SGHRS and CDR2 YFSETQ. The CDR3 spans 16 residues. The PCR employed 60 Vbeta primers together with 13 Jbeta primers. Profiled with immunoSEQ multiplex PCR; TCRdb holds only in-frame clones, not every one. The sample shows more than 85,000 clones, around 77% of them seen only once. The rearrangement uses TRBV5-1 and TRBJ2-1, with D maybe TRBD1 (6 bases). The clonotype originates from a woman aged 40 to 50 in good health and CMV-seropositive. Sequencing input: PBMCs. The CDR3 spells CASSSSGTNSYNEQFF. DNA for the CDR3: TGCGCCAGCAGCTCATCCGGGACAAACTCCTACAATGAGCAGTTCTTC.